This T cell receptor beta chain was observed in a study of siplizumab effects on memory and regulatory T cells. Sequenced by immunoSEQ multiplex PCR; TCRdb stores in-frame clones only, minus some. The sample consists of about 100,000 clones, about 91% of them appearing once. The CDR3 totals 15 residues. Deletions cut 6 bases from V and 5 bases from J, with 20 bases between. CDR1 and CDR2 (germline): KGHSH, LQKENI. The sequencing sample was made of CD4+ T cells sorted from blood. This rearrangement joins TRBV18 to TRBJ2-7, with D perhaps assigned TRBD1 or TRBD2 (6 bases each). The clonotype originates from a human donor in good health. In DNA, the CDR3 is TGTGCCAGCTCCCTGGAAGGTAGGGGGGTCCACGAGCAGTACTTC. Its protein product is CASSLEGRGVHEQYF.